These 21 T cell receptor beta chains share one sample of origin, sequenced in a study of blood T cells in healthy people across ages. A second PCR, run for about 6 to 12 cycles, used a sample-barcoded 5' primer plus a J-beta primer mix. TCRdb itself ran the 5' RACE reads through MiXCR, one entry per CDR3 protein. Here the sample spans about 970,000 distinct CDR3 sequences, around 54% being singletons. Sequencing input: blood. These receptor sequences come from a woman aged 55 to 70 in good health.

This clonotype showed up just a few times. For the CDR3, the DNA is TGCAGCGTTGAGGATCAGGGGACAGATACGCAGTATTTT. Translated: CSVEDQGTDTQYF. The genes are TRBV29-1 and TRBJ2-3; a weak D match, TRBD1 (6 bases). Between the trimmed V and J ends, which lost 3 bases and 3 bases, there was a span of 10 bases. CDR3 size: 13 residues. Germline V gene lookup returns CDR1 SQVTM and CDR2 ANQGSEA.

This clonotype showed up just a few times. The V call is TRBV5-6, the J call TRBJ2-7, with unresolved D. The V end was cut by 2 bases, the J end by 0 bases, with 9 bases between. Germline assignment: CDR1 SGHDT and CDR2 YYEEEE. The length of the CDR3 is 14 residues. In DNA, the CDR3 is TGTGCCAGCAGCTTTGCCACGAGCTCCTACGAGCAGTACTTC. Amino acids: CASSFATSSYEQYF.

This chain links TRBV15 with TRBJ2-5; perhaps TRBD1 as D (5 bases). Per germline, CDR1 LNHNV and CDR2 YYDKDF (reference sequence). The CDR3 is 15 amino acids. Trimming took 7 bases from V and 5 from J, leaving 20 bases between them. CDR3 nucleotides: TGTGCCACCAATCTCCCTCCCAGGGTAAGGGAGACCCAGTACTTC. Translating gives CATNLPPRVRETQYF.

The chain employs TRBV24-1 and TRBJ2-3; D could derive from TRBD1 or TRBD2 (5 bases each). The CDR3 extends over 17 amino acids. Germline assignment: CDR1 KGHDR and CDR2 SFDVKD. Trimming pared 2 bases from V and 4 bases from J, leaving 18 bases between. For the CDR3, the DNA is TGTGCCACCAGTGATTCGCCGGGCCCCGGGACCTCAGATACGCAGTATTTT. This sequence encodes CATSDSPGPGTSDTQYF.

The chain carries TRBV7-9 and TRBJ2-1, with 7 positions matching TRBD2. The CDR3 runs 14 residues. The germline CDR1 and CDR2 sequences are SEHNR and FQNEAQ (reference sequence). After removal of 10 bases from V and 9 bases from J, the junction contained 15 bases not matched to a gene. In nucleotides, the CDR3 is TGTGCCACCGAACGGGGGAGGGCCCGGGTTGAGCAGTTCTTC. The encoded protein is CATERGRARVEQFF.

This sequence joins TRBV12-3 or TRBV12-4 and TRBJ2-2, with unresolved D. The CDR3 is 16 residues long. Trimming stripped 5 bases from V and 3 bases from J, with 16 bases between. CDR3 coding DNA: TGTGCCAGCAGTCTTGACCTAGTCGGAGACACCGGGGAGCTGTTTTTT. Amino acid sequence: CASSLDLVGDTGELFF.

The genes are TRBV7-9 and TRBJ2-3; possible D gene TRBD2, 6 bases. This CDR3 contains 17 residues. V was pared by 7 bases and J by 2 bases, with 22 bases between. Germline V gene sequence: CDR1 SEHNR, CDR2 FQNEAQ (reference sequence). Here the CDR3 reads CASNQLIGAGNTDTQYF. The CDR3 DNA reads TGTGCCAGCAACCAGCTTATCGGCGCGGGGAACACAGATACGCAGTATTTT.

This clonotype occurred a few times. The chain combines TRBV9 with TRBJ2-7; D unclear. The V gene lost 0 bases and the J gene lost 5 bases, with 21 bases spanning the gap. Germline CDR1 reads SGDLS; CDR2 reads YYNGEE. The CDR3 spans 17 residues. The CDR3 DNA sequence: TGTGCCAGCAGCGTAGCCTCCGTTGCCTCCCTTGGGCACGAGCAGTACTTC. The encoded protein is CASSVASVASLGHEQYF. Looking up the rest from reference TRBV9 and TRBJ2-7 gives the full variable domain: DSGVTQTPKHLITATGQRVTLRCSPRSGDLSVYWYQQSLDQGLQFLIQYYNGEERAKGNILERFSAQQFPDLHSELNLSSLELGDSALYFCASSVASVASLGHEQYFGPGTRLTVT.

The V gene is TRBV27, the J gene TRBJ2-3; no clear D gene. Germline V CDR1 and CDR2: MNHEY, SMNVEV (reference sequence). The CDR3 totals 15 residues. V shed 6 bases and J shed 2 bases, with 15 bases lying between them. The chain's CDR3 is CASRQSALLTDTQYF. As DNA, the CDR3 is TGTGCCAGCAGACAGTCTGCCCTTCTCACAGATACGCAGTATTTT.

The rearrangement links TRBV29-1 to TRBJ1-3; no clear D. The germline V gene encodes CDR1 SQVTM and CDR2 ANQGSEA. CDR3 size: 14 residues. V lost 0 bases, J lost 0 bases, and 6 bases lay in between. The CDR3 DNA follows: TGCAGCGTTGAAGAGGCAAGCTCTGGAAACACCATATATTTT. This codes for CSVEEASSGNTIYF.

The chain employs TRBV28 and TRBJ2-3; D might be TRBD1 or TRBD2, each matching 5 bases. Trimming cost V 3 bases and J 6 bases, with 13 bases left between them. The CDR3 extends over 14 amino acids. Germline V lookup: CDR1 MDHEN, CDR2 SYDVKM. CDR3 sequence (DNA): TGTGCCAGCAGTTTTGGACGGGGCTGGGATACGCAGTATTTT. It codes for CASSFGRGWDTQYF.

This clonotype has only one observation. V and J are TRBV6-6 and TRBJ2-1; TRBD2 matches at 7 bases. Germline V gene sequence: CDR1 MNHNY, CDR2 SVGAGI (reference sequence). After removal of 10 bases from V and 1 base from J, the junction contained 4 bases not matched to a gene. This CDR3 has 13 amino acids. The CDR3 DNA is TGTGCCACCGCGGGAGCTTCCTACAATGAGCAGTTCTTC. Translated, it gives CATAGASYNEQFF.

The chain carries TRBV7-9 and TRBJ2-1; D gene unclear. The CDR3 extends over 14 amino acids. Trimming removed 5 bases from V and 5 bases from J, with 13 bases in between. Germline V gives CDR1 SEHNR, CDR2 FQNEAQ (reference sequence). The CDR3 protein is CASSGVGRNNEQFF. The CDR3 bases are TGTGCCAGCAGCGGGGTCGGGCGGAACAATGAGCAGTTCTTC. The full variable domain, completed using reference TRBV7-9 and TRBJ2-1, is DTGVSQNPRHKITKRGQNVTFRCDPISEHNRLYWYRQTLGQGPEFLTYFQNEAQLEKSRLLSDRFSAERPKGSFSTLEIQRTEQGDSAMYLCASSGVGRNNEQFFGPGTRLTVL.

The table lists this clonotype with a few counts. The V gene is TRBV6-2 or TRBV6-3, the J gene TRBJ2-6; the D is unclear. Per germline, CDR1 MNHEY and CDR2 SVGEGT. Trimming pared 6 bases from V and 4 bases from J, leaving 16 bases between. The CDR3 contains 16 residues. CDR3 nucleotides: TGTGCCAGCAGACACGTCCAGGCGTCAGGGGCCAACGTCCTGACTTTC. Its translation: CASRHVQASGANVLTF.

The V and J genes are TRBV7-9 and TRBJ2-5; TRBD2 matches at 9 bases. CDR3 length equals 17 residues. Per germline, CDR1 SEHNR and CDR2 FQNEAQ (reference sequence). V lost 3 bases to trimming and J lost 2 bases; unmatched junction nucleotides: 10. The CDR3 is CASSLKPGLARQETQYF. As DNA, the CDR3 is TGTGCCAGCAGCTTGAAACCCGGACTAGCGAGACAAGAGACCCAGTACTTC. Supplemented by reference TRBV7-9 and TRBJ2-5, the full variable domain reads DTGVSQNPRHKITKRGQNVTFRCDPISEHNRLYWYRQTLGQGPEFLTYFQNEAQLEKSRLLSDRFSAERPKGSFSTLEIQRTEQGDSAMYLCASSLKPGLARQETQYFGPGTRLLVL.

The gene calls are TRBV7-2 and TRBJ2-1, with unresolved D. The ends were cut back, 5 bases at V and 4 bases at J, with 9 bases in the middle. This CDR3 has 13 amino acids. Germline values: CDR1 SGHTA, CDR2 FQGNSA. CDR3 DNA: TGTGCCAGCAGCCCGTACCAGTACAATGAGCAGTTCTTC. Protein: CASSPYQYNEQFF. The full variable domain, rest sourced from reference TRBV7-2 and TRBJ2-1, is GAGVSQSPSNKVTEKGKDVELRCDPISGHTALYWYRQSLGQGLEFLIYFQGNSAPDKSGLPSDRFSAERTGGSVSTLTIQRTQQEDSAVYLCASSPYQYNEQFFGPGTRLTVL.

The chain links TRBV12-3 or TRBV12-4 to TRBJ2-3; TRBD2 matches at 11 bases. V dropped 3 bases and J dropped 4; count of bases not matched to a gene: 6. This CDR3 comprises 16 residues. Here the CDR3 reads CASSLSLAGGPDTQYF. CDR3 bases: TGTGCCAGCAGTTTGTCGCTAGCGGGGGGCCCAGATACGCAGTATTTT.

The chain couples TRBV29-1 to TRBJ2-3; 14 bases match TRBD2. With 7 bases clipped from V and 7 bases from J, the junction kept 10 bases outside the gene matches. The germline V gene encodes CDR1 SQVTM and CDR2 ANQGSEA. The CDR3 sequence is 15 residues long. CDR3 nucleotides: TGCAGCGCCGGGACTAGCGGGAGAGGGGCAAATACGCAGTATTTT. Its protein is CSAGTSGRGANTQYF.

The J gene is TRBJ2-7, the V gene TRBV7-8; TRBD1 is a possible D gene (6 bases). Germline CDR1 and CDR2: SGHVS and FQNEAQ. With 0 bases removed from V and 4 bases from J, the gap between germline ends came to 22 bases. The CDR3 loop spans 18 amino acids. CDR3 loop: CASSLALIGGPKRYEQYF. CDR3 sequence (DNA): TGTGCCAGCAGCTTAGCGTTAATAGGGGGACCCAAGCGGTACGAGCAGTACTTC.

The chain uses TRBV7-9 and TRBJ2-3, with D perhaps TRBD2 (5 bases). In germline, CDR1 is SEHNR, CDR2 FQNEAQ (reference sequence). The CDR3 runs to 13 residues. Trimming removed 8 bases at V and 3 bases at J, with 12 bases between. DNA for the CDR3: TGTGCCAGCCCCCCCGGGGAGACAGATACGCAGTATTTT. The encoded protein is CASPPGETDTQYF.

The rearrangement joins TRBV20-1 to TRBJ2-5; D is undetermined. The assigned J gene may be wrong: the sequence end matches TRBJ2-7 better. This CDR3 has 17 residues. Germline V gene sequence: CDR1 DFQATT, CDR2 SNEGSKA (reference sequence). The DNA for the CDR3 is TGCAGTGCTAGAGGCGCCGAGGCGACTTGGTATAGGGACGAGCAGTACTTC. Residues: CSARGAEATWYRDEQYF.